Sequencing of this TCR beta chain was carried out in a study of T cell repertoires in ileal Crohn's disease (dated by TCRdb to the late 2010s). Describing the broader study: At the time of surgery, 35% of patients were active smokers, and the median duration of disease was seven to eight years. Every patient underwent surgery because of a complication, which was stricturing disease in roughly 60% and penetrating disease in around 39%. Roughly half of the patients were given postoperative therapy, with fewer than 12 receiving thiopurines and some 19 receiving anti-TNF agents. A prospective multicentre cohort supplied the 57 Crohn's disease patients whose TCR repertoires were analysed. Endoscopic postoperative recurrence was defined as a Rutgeerts score above i0. The M6 samples were biopsies of the neoterminal ileum collected during postoperative colonoscopy. A total of roughly 170 mucosal samples from around 57 patients were sequenced, collected from several sites on the surgical specimen and at postoperative endoscopy. Running in parallel with the study was a multicentre cohort set up to find predictors of early endoscopic recurrence following ileocolonic resection. Broad study findings and their caveats: Compared with non-smokers, patients who were active smokers at surgery showed a significantly higher proportion of clonal expansions (roughly 26% vs 20%, p=0.02). Compared with CD4 T cells, sorted CD8 T cells contained more high-frequency clones, which suggests that the mucosal expansions were mostly CD8. Mucosal CD4 and CD8 T cells were sorted and sequenced only in a subgroup of patients, the size of which was not stated. Within the first year after surgery, the timing of postoperative endoscopy varied, and the median delay was about 6.6 months. Higher high-frequency clone percentages at surgery were associated with endoscopic recurrence; all patients with clonality above 26.8% (18/57) had recurrence.

Approximately 550 nanograms of biopsy DNA per sample were submitted for commercial TCRB immunosequencing. A two-step, amplification bias-controlled multiplex PCR was used by Adaptive Biotechnology to amplify CDR3 regions from genomic DNA. Primers for every V and J gene segment were used in the first PCR, and barcodes and Illumina adapters were added in the second PCR. An Illumina instrument was used to sequence the CDR3 libraries. For the original study's pipeline: Vendor-provided pipelines were combined with custom analysis of raw data in R/Bioconductor under R version 3.3.0. Clonality, ranging from 0 to 1, was calculated as the inverse of the normalised Shannon entropy of all productive clones. The repertoire share taken up by the top 100 clones defined high-frequency clones, and only clones that passed a 95% confidence test were kept. Overlap between samples was measured with the Morisita-Horn index, while repertoire diversity was measured with the Simpson index. In its TCRdb copy, this immuneACCESS table keeps in-frame sequences only and misses some clones. Where compared with another copy, unresolved V genes explain less than half of these, and the others have no known cause. V, J and clone size are taken as reported in that table, and D and trimming were inferred from the DNA itself. Here the sample has about 9,200 clones; 79% occur a single time. The ten biggest clones cover around a fifth of the sample.

The germline ends are 17 bases apart after V is trimmed by 0 bases and J by 1 base. The germline V gene supplies CDR1 SGDLS and CDR2 YYNGEE. The CDR3 spans 17 residues, from the cysteine through the phenylalanine. Only CDR3 DNA is held: 51 bases, read in frame from base 1. Regarding this clone: What this receptor recognizes is not known. Base-call qualities are not available, and no considerably larger clone is one nucleotide away.

According to the study, the label for this sample's time point signals: neoterminal ileum biopsy at postoperative endoscopy, about 6 months after surgery. To be eligible, patients had to be adults with ileal or ileocolonic Crohn's disease and an indication for ileocolonic resection. Whole ileal mucosal biopsies were kept frozen at -80 degrees C prior to DNA extraction. Genomic DNA was extracted from frozen whole biopsies using a TRizol-based method and was quantified with a NanoDrop 2000 spectrophotometer. Sample: ileal tissue. This chain joins TRBV9 to TRBJ2-7; TRBD2 is perhaps the D gene, given 7 matching bases. The clonotype comes from an adult with Crohn's disease. DNA sequence: TGTGCCAGCAGCGTAGTGGTGGGGGGGCTTCAATCCTACGAGCAGTACTTC. This sequence encodes CASSVVVGGLQSYEQYF.